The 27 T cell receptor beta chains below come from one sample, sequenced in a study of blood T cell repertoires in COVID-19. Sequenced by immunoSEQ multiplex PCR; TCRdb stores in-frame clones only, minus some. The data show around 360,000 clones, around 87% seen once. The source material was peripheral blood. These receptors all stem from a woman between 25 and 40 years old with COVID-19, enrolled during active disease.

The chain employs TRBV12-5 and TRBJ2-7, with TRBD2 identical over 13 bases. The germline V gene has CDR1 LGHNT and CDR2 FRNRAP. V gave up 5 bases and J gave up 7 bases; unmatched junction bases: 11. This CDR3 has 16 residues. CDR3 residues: CASGPPGTSGIREQYF. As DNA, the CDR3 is TGTGCTAGTGGTCCGCCAGGGACTAGCGGGATACGGGAGCAGTACTTC.

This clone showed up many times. CDR3 nucleotides: TGTGCCACCAGTGAGACAGGGTGGGGTGGCTACACCTTC. Translating gives CATSETGWGGYTF. The V gene is TRBV24-1, the J gene TRBJ1-2; 7 positions match TRBD1. J gave up 7 bases and V 4 bases, and 5 bases lay outside the gene matches. This CDR3 spans 13 amino acids. From germline, CDR1 is KGHDR and CDR2 SFDVKD.

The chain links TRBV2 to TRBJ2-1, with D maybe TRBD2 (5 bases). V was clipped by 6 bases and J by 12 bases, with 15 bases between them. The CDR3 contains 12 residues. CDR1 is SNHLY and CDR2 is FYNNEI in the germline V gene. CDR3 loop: CASSSTSHWQFF. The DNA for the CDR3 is TGTGCCAGCAGCTCCACTAGTCACTGGCAGTTCTTC. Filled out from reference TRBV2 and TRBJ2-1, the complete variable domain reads EPEVTQTPSHQVTQMGQEVILRCVPISNHLYFYWYRQILGQKVEFLVSFYNNEISEKSEIFDDQFSVERPDGSNFTLKIRSTKLEDSAMYFCASSSTSHWQFFGPGTRLTVL.

The CDR3 reads CASSLGQEETQYF. The CDR3 DNA reads as TGCGCCAGCAGCTTGGGCCAGGAAGAGACCCAGTACTTC. This sequence joins TRBV5-1 and TRBJ2-5; D gene ambiguous. Trimming removed 0 bases at V and 3 bases at J, with 6 bases between. Germline loops: CDR1 SGHRS, CDR2 YFSETQ. This CDR3 contains 13 residues. Full variable domain (rest looked up from reference TRBV5-1 and TRBJ2-5): KAGVTQTPRYLIKTRGQQVTLSCSPISGHRSVSWYQQTPGQGLQFLFEYFSETQRNKGNFPGRFSGRQFSNSRSEMNVSTLELGDSALYLCASSLGQEETQYFGPGTRLLVL.

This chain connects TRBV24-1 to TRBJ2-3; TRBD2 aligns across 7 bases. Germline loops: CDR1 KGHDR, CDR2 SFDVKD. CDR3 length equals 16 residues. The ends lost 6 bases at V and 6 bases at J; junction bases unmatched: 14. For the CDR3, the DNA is TGTGCCACCAGTTCAGATCGGGAGGTTCTGGGGGATACGCAGTATTTT. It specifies CATSSDREVLGDTQYF.

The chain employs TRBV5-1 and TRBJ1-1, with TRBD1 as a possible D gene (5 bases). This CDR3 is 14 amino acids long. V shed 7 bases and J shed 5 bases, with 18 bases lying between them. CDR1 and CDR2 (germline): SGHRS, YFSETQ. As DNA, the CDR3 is TGCGCCAGCCTAGGCGGGGGAACGAGGACTGAAGCTTTCTTT. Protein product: CASLGGGTRTEAFF.

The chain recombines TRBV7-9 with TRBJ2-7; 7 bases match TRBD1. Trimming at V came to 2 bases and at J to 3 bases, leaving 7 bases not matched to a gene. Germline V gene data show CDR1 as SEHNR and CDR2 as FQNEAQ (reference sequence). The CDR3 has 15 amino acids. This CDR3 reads CASSLPSRTGYEQYF. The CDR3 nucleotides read TGTGCCAGCAGCTTACCTTCGAGGACAGGCTACGAGCAGTACTTC.

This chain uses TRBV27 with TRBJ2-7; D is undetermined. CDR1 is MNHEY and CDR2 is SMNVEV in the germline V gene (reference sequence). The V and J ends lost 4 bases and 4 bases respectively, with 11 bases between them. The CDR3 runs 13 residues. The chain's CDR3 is CASSYQVGYEQYF. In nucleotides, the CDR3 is TGTGCCAGCAGTTATCAGGTTGGTTACGAGCAGTACTTC.

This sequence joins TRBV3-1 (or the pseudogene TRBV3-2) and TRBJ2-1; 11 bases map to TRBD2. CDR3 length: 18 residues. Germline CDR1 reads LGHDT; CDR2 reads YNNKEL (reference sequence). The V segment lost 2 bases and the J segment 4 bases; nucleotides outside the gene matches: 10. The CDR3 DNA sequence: TGTGCCAGCAGCCAATATCAGACCGGGACTAGCGGATACAATGAGCAGTTCTTC. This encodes CASSQYQTGTSGYNEQFF.

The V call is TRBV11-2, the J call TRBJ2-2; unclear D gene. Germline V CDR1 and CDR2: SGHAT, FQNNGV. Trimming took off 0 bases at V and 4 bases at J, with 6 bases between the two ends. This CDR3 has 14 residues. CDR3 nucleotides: TGTGCCAGCAGCTTAGACCCGTTCACCGGGGAGCTGTTTTTT. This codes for CASSLDPFTGELFF.

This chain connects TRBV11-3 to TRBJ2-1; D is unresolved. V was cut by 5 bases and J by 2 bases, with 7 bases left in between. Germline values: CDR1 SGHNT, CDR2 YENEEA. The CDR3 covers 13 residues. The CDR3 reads CASSLEAYNEQFF. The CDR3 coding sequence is TGTGCCAGCAGCCTTGAGGCCTACAATGAGCAGTTCTTC. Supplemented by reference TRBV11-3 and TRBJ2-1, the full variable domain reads EAGVVQSPRYKIIEKKQPVAFWCNPISGHNTLYWYLQNLGQGPELLIRYENEEAVDDSQLPKDRFSAERLKGVDSTLKIQPAELGDSAVYLCASSLEAYNEQFFGPGTRLTVL.

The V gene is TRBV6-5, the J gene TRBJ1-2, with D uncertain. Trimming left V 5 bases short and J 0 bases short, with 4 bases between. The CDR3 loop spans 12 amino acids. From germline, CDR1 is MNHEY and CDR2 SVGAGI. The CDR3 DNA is TGTGCCAGCAGTACTTCTAACTATGGCTACACCTTC. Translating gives CASSTSNYGYTF.

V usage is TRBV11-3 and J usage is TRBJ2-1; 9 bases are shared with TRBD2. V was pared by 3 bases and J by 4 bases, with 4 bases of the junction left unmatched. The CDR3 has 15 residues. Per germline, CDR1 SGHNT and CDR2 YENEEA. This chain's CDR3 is CASSFGLAGYNEQFF. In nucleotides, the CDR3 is TGTGCCAGCAGCTTTGGCCTAGCGGGATACAATGAGCAGTTCTTC.

This CDR3 is CAISNGQGDETQYF. The CDR3 DNA reads as TGTGCCATCAGTAATGGACAGGGTGATGAGACCCAGTACTTC. The chain is built from TRBV10-3 and TRBJ2-5; 8 bases fit TRBD1. The germline gives CDR1 ENHRY, CDR2 SYGVKD. Losses at the gene ends were 5 bases for V and 5 bases for J; bases not matched to a gene: 7. The CDR3 has 14 amino acids.

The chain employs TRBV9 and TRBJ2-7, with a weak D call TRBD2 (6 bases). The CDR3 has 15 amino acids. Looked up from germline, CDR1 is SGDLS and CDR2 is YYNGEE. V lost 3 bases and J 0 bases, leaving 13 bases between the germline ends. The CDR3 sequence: CASSGGDDISYEQYF. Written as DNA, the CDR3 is TGTGCCAGCAGCGGGGGGGACGACATCTCCTACGAGCAGTACTTC.

Written as DNA, the CDR3 is TGTGCCAGCAGTTTAAGCGGGACAGGGGGCGCGAGCGGCTATGGCTACACCTTC. Its translation: CASSLSGTGGASGYGYTF. The chain employs TRBV27 and TRBJ1-2, with TRBD1 matching 12 bases. CDR3 length: 18 residues. J was trimmed by 4 bases and V by 2 bases; bases with no gene match: 11. Germline-derived CDR1 and CDR2 are MNHEY and SMNVEV (reference sequence).

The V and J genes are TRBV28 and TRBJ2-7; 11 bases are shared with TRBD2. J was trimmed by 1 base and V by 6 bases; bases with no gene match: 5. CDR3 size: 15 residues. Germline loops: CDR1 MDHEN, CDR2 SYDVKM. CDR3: CASRGLAVYSYEQYF. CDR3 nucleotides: TGTGCCAGCAGGGGACTAGCGGTATATTCCTACGAGCAGTACTTC.

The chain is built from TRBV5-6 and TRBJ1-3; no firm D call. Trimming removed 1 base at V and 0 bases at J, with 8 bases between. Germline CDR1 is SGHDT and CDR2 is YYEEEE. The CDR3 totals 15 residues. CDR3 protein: CASSLYAGSGNTIYF. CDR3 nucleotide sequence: TGTGCCAGCAGCTTGTATGCGGGCTCTGGAAACACCATATATTTT.

The CDR3 loop reads CASSLTQGSGETQYF. The CDR3 region has the DNA TGCGCCAGCAGCCTGACCCAGGGGTCCGGGGAGACCCAGTACTTC. The rearrangement uses TRBV5-1 and TRBJ2-5; D may be TRBD1 (6 bases). CDR3 length: 15 amino acids. Between the trimmed V and J ends, which lost 4 bases and 5 bases, there was a span of 18 bases. The germline CDR1 and CDR2 sequences are SGHRS and YFSETQ.

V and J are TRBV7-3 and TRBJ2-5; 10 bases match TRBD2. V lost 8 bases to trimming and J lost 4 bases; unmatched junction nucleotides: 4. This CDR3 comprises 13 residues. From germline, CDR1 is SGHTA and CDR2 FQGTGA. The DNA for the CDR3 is TGTGCCAGCGCTGAGCGGGAGGGAGAGACCCAGTACTTC. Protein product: CASAEREGETQYF. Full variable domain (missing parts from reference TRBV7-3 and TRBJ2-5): GAGVSQTPSNKVTEKGKYVELRCDPISGHTALYWYRQSLGQGPEFLIYFQGTGAADDSGLPNDRFFAVRPEGSVSTLKIQRTERGDSAVYLCASAEREGETQYFGPGTRLLVL.

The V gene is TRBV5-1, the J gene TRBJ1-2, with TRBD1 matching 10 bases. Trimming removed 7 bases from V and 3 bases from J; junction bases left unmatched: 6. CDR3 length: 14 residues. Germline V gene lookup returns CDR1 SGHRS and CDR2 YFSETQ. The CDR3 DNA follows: TGCGCCAGCCGATATGGGACAGGGGACTATGGCTACACCTTC. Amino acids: CASRYGTGDYGYTF.

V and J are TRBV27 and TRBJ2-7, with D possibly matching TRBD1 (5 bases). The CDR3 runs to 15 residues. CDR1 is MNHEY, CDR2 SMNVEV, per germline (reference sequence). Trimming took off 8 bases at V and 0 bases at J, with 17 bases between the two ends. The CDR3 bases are TGTGCCAGCGGGGCCCGCGAGGCCAGCTCCTACGAGCAGTACTTC. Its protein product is CASGAREASSYEQYF.

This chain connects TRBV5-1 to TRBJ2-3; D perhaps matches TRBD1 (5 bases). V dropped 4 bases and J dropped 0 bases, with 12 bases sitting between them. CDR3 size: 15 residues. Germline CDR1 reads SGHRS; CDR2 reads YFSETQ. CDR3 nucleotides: TGCGCCAGCAGCCCCAGGGTTCCTAGCACAGATACGCAGTATTTT. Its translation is CASSPRVPSTDTQYF.

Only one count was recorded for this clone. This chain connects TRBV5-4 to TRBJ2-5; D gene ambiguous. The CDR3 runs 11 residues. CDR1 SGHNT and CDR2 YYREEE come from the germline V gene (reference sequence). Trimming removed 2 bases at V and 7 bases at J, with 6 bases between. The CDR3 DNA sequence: TGTGCCAGCAGCTTTGGCGGGACCCAGTACTTC. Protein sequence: CASSFGGTQYF.

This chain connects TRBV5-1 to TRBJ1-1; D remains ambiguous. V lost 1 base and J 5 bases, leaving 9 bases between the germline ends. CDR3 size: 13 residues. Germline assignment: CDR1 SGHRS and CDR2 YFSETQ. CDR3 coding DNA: TGCGCCAGCAGCTTGTCTCAGTTAACTGAAGCTTTCTTT. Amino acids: CASSLSQLTEAFF.

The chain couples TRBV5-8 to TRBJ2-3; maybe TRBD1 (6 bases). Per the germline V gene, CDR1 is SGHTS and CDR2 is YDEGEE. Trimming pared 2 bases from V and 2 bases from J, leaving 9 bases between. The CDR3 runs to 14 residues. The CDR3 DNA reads TGTGCCAGCAGCTTTGGACAGCACACAGATACGCAGTATTTT. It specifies CASSFGQHTDTQYF.

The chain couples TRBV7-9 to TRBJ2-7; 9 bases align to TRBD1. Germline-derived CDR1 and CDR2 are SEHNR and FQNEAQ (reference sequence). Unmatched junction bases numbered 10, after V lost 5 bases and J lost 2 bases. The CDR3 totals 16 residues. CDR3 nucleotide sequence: TGTGCCAGCAGCCAAGAACCGGGACAGGGTCCCTACGAGCAGTACTTC. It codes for CASSQEPGQGPYEQYF.